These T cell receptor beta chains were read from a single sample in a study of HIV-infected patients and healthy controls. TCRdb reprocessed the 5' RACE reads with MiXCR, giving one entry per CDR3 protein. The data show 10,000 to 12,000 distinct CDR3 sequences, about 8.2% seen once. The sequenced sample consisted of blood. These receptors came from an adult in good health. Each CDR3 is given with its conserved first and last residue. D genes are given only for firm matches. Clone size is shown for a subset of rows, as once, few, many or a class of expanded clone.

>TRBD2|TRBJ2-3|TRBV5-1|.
TGCGCCAGCAGCTTCAGGCGGGAGAGGAGGACAGATACGCAGTATTTT
CASSFRRERRTDTQYF
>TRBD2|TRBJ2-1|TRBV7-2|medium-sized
TGTGCCAGCAGCTTAGCGTTCAGTAGGGCTAGCGGGAGAAATGAGCAGTTCTTC
CASSLAFSRASGRNEQFF
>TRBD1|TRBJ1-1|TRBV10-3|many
TGTGCCGCGACAGGACAGGGGGATCATAACACTGAAGCTTTCTTT
CAATGQGDHNTEAFF
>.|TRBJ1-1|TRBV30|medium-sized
TGTGCCTGGAACCTCTTCGGGAACACTGAAGCTTTCTTT
CAWNLFGNTEAFF
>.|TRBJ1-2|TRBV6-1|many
TGTGCCAGCAATTCCAGGAACTATGGCTACACCTTC
CASNSRNYGYTF
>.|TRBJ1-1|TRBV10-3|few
TGTGCCATCAGTGAGTCGAGAGGGGACACTGAAGCTTTCTTT
CAISESRGDTEAFF
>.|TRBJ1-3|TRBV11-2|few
TGTGCCAGCAGGTCCCTCGGGGGGGGACGGCAGCACTCTGGAAACACCATATATTTT
CASRSLGGGRQHSGNTIYF
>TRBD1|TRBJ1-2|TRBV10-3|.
TGTGCCATCAGTGAGCCCGGACAGGGAGCACTTACAGACTACACCTTC
CAISEPGQGALTDYTF
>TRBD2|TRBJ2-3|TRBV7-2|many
TGTGCCAGCAACAGACCGGGACTAGCGGGAATTGGTACGCAGTATTTT
CASNRPGLAGIGTQYF
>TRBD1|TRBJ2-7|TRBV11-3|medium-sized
TGTGCCAGCAGCCGGGACAGCACCTACGAGCAGTACTTC
CASSRDSTYEQYF
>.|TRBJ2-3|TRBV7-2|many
TGTGCCAGCAGCTCGGGGGTCCACACAGATACGCAGTATTTT
CASSSGVHTDTQYF
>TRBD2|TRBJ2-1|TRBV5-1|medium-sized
TGCGCCAGCAGCTCCCGGGGCCCTTTTGGGAGCGGGGGAAACTACAATGAGCAGTTCTTC
CASSSRGPFGSGGNYNEQFF
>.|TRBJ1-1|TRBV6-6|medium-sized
TGTGCCAGCAGTTACACGGGGAACACTGAAGCTTTCTTT
CASSYTGNTEAFF